The T cell receptor beta chain described here comes from a study of T cell clonality in common variable immunodeficiency. Libraries were prepared by immunoSEQ multiplex PCR; TCRdb keeps only in-frame clonotypes and omits some of them. The specimen has 45,000 to 55,000 clones, none found just once. This clone was seen many times. Antigen unknown. The missing CDR3 end, 3 residues past where the read stops, is filled in from the germline J gene. Notes on the study in general: Compared with healthy controls, CVID subjects showed increased TCRbeta clonality, mostly in about a third.

V shed 7 bases and J 5 bases; nucleotides not matched to a gene: 6. The CDR3 spans 14 residues. Germline-derived CDR1 and CDR2 are SGHNT and YYREEE (reference sequence). This sequence joins TRBV5-4 and TRBJ2-5; 12 nucleotides agree with TRBD2. Material for sequencing was peripheral blood mononuclear cells. This clonotype was sampled from a person aged 18 to 70 in good health. CDR3 DNA (partial): TGTGCCAGCTCCCAGCTAGCGGGAGGGGAGACC. This gives the protein CASSQLAGGET. The full CDR3 protein is CASSQLAGGETQYF. The complete variable domain, with remaining parts taken from reference TRBV5-4 and TRBJ2-5, reads ETGVTQSPTHLIKTRGQQVTLRCSSQSGHNTVSWYQQALGQGPQFIFQYYREEENGRGNFPPRFSGLQFPNYSSELNVNALELDDSALYLCASSQLAGGETQYFGPGTRLLVL.